The 11 T cell receptor beta chains given below trace back to one sample, sequenced in a study of OX40 agonist ivuxolimab in advanced cancers. Assay: immunoSEQ multiplex PCR; the TCRdb copy retains only in-frame clones and omits some. Among some 98,000 clones listed, about 86% were seen once. Sequenced here: CD4+ or CD8+ T cells sorted from blood, sampled in a trial of the OX40 agonist ivuxolimab. The receptors here all came from an adult with an advanced solid tumor such as melanoma, head and neck, liver or kidney cancer.

The CDR3 here is CASGRQGTDTEAFF. In nucleotides, the CDR3 is TGCGCCAGCGGGAGACAGGGAACCGACACTGAAGCTTTCTTT. The chain joins TRBV5-1 to TRBJ1-1; 7 positions match TRBD1. From germline, CDR1 is SGHRS and CDR2 YFSETQ. The CDR3 loop spans 14 amino acids. The V segment lost 7 bases and the J segment 3 bases; nucleotides outside the gene matches: 9.

The chain uses TRBV11-2 and TRBJ2-3; a possible D gene is TRBD1 (6 bases). Deletions cut 6 bases from V and 1 base from J, with 11 bases between. CDR3 length equals 14 residues. CDR1 SGHAT and CDR2 FQNNGV come from the germline V gene. CDR3 coding DNA: TGTGCCAGCAGACAGGGTTACCGCACAGATACGCAGTATTTT. Protein sequence: CASRQGYRTDTQYF.

The chain couples TRBV2 to TRBJ1-5, with 8 positions matching TRBD1. CDR1 and CDR2 from the germline V gene are SNHLY and FYNNEI. The CDR3 is 14 amino acids. V was clipped by 8 bases and J by 6 bases; unmatched bases: 9. The CDR3: CASSSRQGFQPQHF. In DNA form, the CDR3 reads TGTGCCAGCTCGTCGAGACAGGGGTTTCAGCCCCAGCATTTT.

CDR3 sequence (DNA): TGTGCCAGCAGCCCCGAGGCTAGCGGGAACACCGGGGAGCTGTTTTTT. It is translated as CASSPEASGNTGELFF. The chain carries TRBV5-4 and TRBJ2-2; 7 nucleotides align to TRBD2. The germline V gene has CDR1 SGHNT and CDR2 YYREEE (reference sequence). The V segment lost 4 bases and the J segment 1 base; nucleotides outside the gene matches: 7. The CDR3 is made up of 16 amino acids.

The J gene is TRBJ1-6, the V gene TRBV5-1; a weak D match, TRBD1 (5 bases). V gave up 4 bases and J gave up 7 bases, with 9 bases separating them. The V gene's germline CDR1 is SGHRS and CDR2 YFSETQ. CDR3 length: 13 amino acids. CDR3 DNA sequence: TGCGCCAGCAGCAGGGGTTCGAATTCACCCCTCCACTTT. It specifies CASSRGSNSPLHF.

This chain uses TRBV6-6 with TRBJ2-3, with 9 bases that match TRBD1. Germline-derived CDR1 and CDR2 are MNHNY and SVGAGI (reference sequence). The ends lost 6 bases at V and 0 bases at J; junction bases unmatched: 4. This CDR3 has 15 residues. The CDR3 protein is CASRLDRGSTDTQYF. CDR3 nucleotides: TGTGCCAGCAGACTGGACAGGGGTAGCACAGATACGCAGTATTTT.

The rearrangement links TRBV18 to TRBJ2-5; weak D call: TRBD1 (6 bases). Per the germline V gene, CDR1 is KGHSH and CDR2 is LQKENI. The CDR3 has 15 amino acids. With 0 bases removed from V and 9 bases from J, the gap between germline ends came to 17 bases. CDR3 region: CASSPPDRPSMAQYF. The CDR3 DNA sequence: TGTGCCAGCTCACCACCGGACAGACCATCAATGGCCCAGTACTTC.

J is TRBJ2-2 and V is TRBV11-3; D remains unclear. This CDR3 is built from 14 residues. CDR1 and CDR2 (germline): SGHNT, YENEEA. Trimming took off 5 bases at V and 6 bases at J, with 13 bases between the two ends. CDR3 nucleotide sequence: TGTGCCAGCAGCCCCTTAGGGTTCGCCGGGGAGCTGTTTTTT. Its protein product is CASSPLGFAGELFF.

The V call is TRBV7-6, the J call TRBJ2-3; D is unclear. V shed 3 bases and J shed 2 bases, with 9 bases lying between them. The germline V gene encodes CDR1 SGHVS and CDR2 FNYEAQ. The CDR3 sequence is 14 residues long. CDR3 sequence (DNA): TGTGCCAGCAGCTTCGGGCCGCTCACAGATACGCAGTATTTT. This encodes CASSFGPLTDTQYF.

This chain connects TRBV6-6 to TRBJ1-1; D remains ambiguous. CDR1 is MNHNY and CDR2 is SVGAGI in the germline V gene (reference sequence). This CDR3 has 14 amino acids. The V and J ends lost 6 bases and 1 base respectively, with 12 bases between them. The CDR3 spells CASSFRQANTEAFF. CDR3 DNA: TGTGCCAGCAGCTTCCGACAAGCGAACACTGAAGCTTTCTTT.

The chain combines TRBV6-6 with TRBJ2-1; 14 positions agree with TRBD2. The germline CDR1 and CDR2 sequences are MNHNY and SVGAGI (reference sequence). The ends lost 8 bases at V and 9 bases at J; junction bases unmatched: 6. The CDR3 totals 14 residues. The CDR3 here is CASGRTSGRTEQFF. The CDR3 coding sequence is TGTGCCAGCGGTCGGACTAGCGGGAGGACTGAGCAGTTCTTC.